This passage covers 15 T cell receptor beta chains from one sample sequenced in a study of cytomegalovirus exposure and HLA in healthy donors. The method was immunoSEQ multiplex PCR; TCRdb's version includes in-frame clones alone and lacks a portion of them. The sample comprises more than 95,000 clones, roughly 90% of which are singletons, and roughly 2% rests with the top ten. Sequenced input: PBMCs. The receptors originated from a woman younger than 35 in good health and CMV-seronegative.

V and J are TRBV9 and TRBJ1-5; no reliable D call. The V end was cut by 0 bases, the J end by 5 bases, with 12 bases between. The length of the CDR3 is 15 residues. Per the germline V gene, CDR1 is SGDLS and CDR2 is YYNGEE. The CDR3 region has the DNA TGTGCCAGCAGCGTAGGAGCGAACGGAGATCAGCCCCAGCATTTT. The encoded protein is CASSVGANGDQPQHF.

The chain links TRBV29-1 to TRBJ1-2; possibly TRBD1 for D (5 bases). This CDR3 region has 13 residues. Trimming shortened V by 6 bases and J by 0 bases, and 11 bases separated the two germline ends. Germline CDR1 SQVTM, CDR2 ANQGSEA. The CDR3 protein is CSVTGGTNYGYTF. In DNA form, the CDR3 reads TGCAGCGTGACGGGGGGGACTAACTATGGCTACACCTTC.

This clone was seen only once. This chain uses TRBV6-5 with TRBJ1-5; TRBD1 matches at 9 bases. CDR1 MNHEY and CDR2 SVGAGI come from the germline V gene. This CDR3 has 16 residues. Losses at the gene ends were 4 bases for V and 0 bases for J; bases not matched to a gene: 4. Here the CDR3 DNA reads TGTGCCAGCAGTTTTACAGGGGGCTTTAGCAATCAGCCCCAGCATTTT. This encodes CASSFTGGFSNQPQHF.

The chain joins TRBV5-1 to TRBJ1-4; TRBD1 agrees at 8 bases. Looked up from germline, CDR1 is SGHRS and CDR2 is YFSETQ. CDR3 length equals 14 residues. V dropped 8 bases and J dropped 5; count of bases not matched to a gene: 8. The CDR3 bases are TGCGCCAGTTTCCAGGGGGCGTTGAATGAAAAACTGTTTTTT. Protein product: CASFQGALNEKLFF.

The chain joins TRBV18 to TRBJ2-2; 10 bases map to TRBD2. The CDR3 is 15 residues long. In germline, CDR1 is KGHSH, CDR2 LQKENI. V dropped 6 bases and J dropped 2; count of bases not matched to a gene: 3. The CDR3 DNA reads as TGTGCCAGCTCCTCTAGCGGGAGTAACACCGGGGAGCTGTTTTTT. It translates to CASSSSGSNTGELFF.

The CDR3 spells CASSEDPGLAGVGTDTQYF. CDR3 nucleotide sequence: TGTGCCAGCAGTGAAGACCCGGGACTAGCGGGAGTCGGGACAGATACGCAGTATTTT. This sequence joins TRBV6-1 and TRBJ2-3; 14 bases are shared with TRBD2. Germline loops: CDR1 MNHNS, CDR2 SASEGT. J gave up 3 bases and V 1 base, and 9 bases lay outside the gene matches. The CDR3 extends over 19 amino acids.

The chain links TRBV7-9 to TRBJ1-2; 8 nucleotides align to TRBD1. J was trimmed by 8 bases and V by 5 bases; bases with no gene match: 13. This CDR3 region has 15 residues. CDR1 SEHNR and CDR2 FQNEAQ come from the germline V gene (reference sequence). CDR3 in DNA: TGTGCCAGCAGCCGAAGCCCGGACAGGGCAAAAGGCTACACCTTC. Encoded protein: CASSRSPDRAKGYTF.

This chain joins TRBV7-9 and TRBJ2-3, with D possibly being TRBD2 (5 bases). The CDR3 is made up of 15 amino acids. Trimming left V 5 bases short and J 2 bases short, with 14 bases between. CDR1 is SEHNR, CDR2 FQNEAQ, per germline (reference sequence). As DNA, the CDR3 is TGTGCCAGCAGCAGAAGTGGAGGCTACACAGATACGCAGTATTTT. This codes for CASSRSGGYTDTQYF. Drawing the rest from reference TRBV7-9 and TRBJ2-3, the complete variable domain is DTGVSQNPRHKITKRGQNVTFRCDPISEHNRLYWYRQTLGQGPEFLTYFQNEAQLEKSRLLSDRFSAERPKGSFSTLEIQRTEQGDSAMYLCASSRSGGYTDTQYFGPGTRLTVL.

This clone appeared a few times. V gene TRBV7-9 combines with J gene TRBJ1-2; a possible D gene is TRBD1 (6 bases). Trimming removed 4 bases from V and 2 bases from J, with 11 bases in between. This CDR3 has 14 amino acids. Germline V CDR1 and CDR2: SEHNR, FQNEAQ (reference sequence). The CDR3 DNA is TGTGCCAGCAGCTGGCTCGGACAGAACTATGGCTACACCTTC. Translated: CASSWLGQNYGYTF.

The chain is built from TRBV4-1 and TRBJ1-2; unclear D gene. CDR1 and CDR2 (germline): MGHRA, YSYEKL. This CDR3 region has 13 residues. Trimming took off 8 bases at V and 3 bases at J, with 13 bases between the two ends. The CDR3 reads CASRGRGDYGYTF. DNA of the CDR3: TGCGCCAGCCGGGGTCGAGGCGACTATGGCTACACCTTC.

The chain has TRBV19 and TRBJ2-7, with TRBD2 matching over 13 bases. Germline V gene data show CDR1 as LNHDA and CDR2 as SQIVND (reference sequence). CDR3 length equals 13 residues. V trimming: 10 bases; J trimming: 4 bases; junction bases outside the gene matches: 4. The CDR3 DNA is TGTGCCACGAGGACTAGCGGGAGTTACGAGCAGTACTTC. This codes for CATRTSGSYEQYF.

The chain links TRBV7-3 to TRBJ2-1; tentatively, D is TRBD2 (5 bases). Germline V gene lookup returns CDR1 SGHTA and CDR2 FQGTGA. The CDR3 length is 15 residues. Trimming took 0 bases from V and 3 from J, leaving 9 bases between them. Here the CDR3 reads CASSLTGADYNEQFF. The CDR3 coding sequence is TGTGCCAGCAGCTTAACGGGAGCGGACTACAATGAGCAGTTCTTC. Full variable domain (rest looked up from reference TRBV7-3 and TRBJ2-1): GAGVSQTPSNKVTEKGKYVELRCDPISGHTALYWYRQSLGQGPEFLIYFQGTGAADDSGLPNDRFFAVRPEGSVSTLKIQRTERGDSAVYLCASSLTGADYNEQFFGPGTRLTVL.

This clone was picked up many times. This rearrangement joins TRBV6-1 to TRBJ2-7, with 7 bases fitting TRBD1. This CDR3 region has 14 residues. J was trimmed by 0 bases and V by 3 bases; bases with no gene match: 2. CDR1 and CDR2 (germline): MNHNS, SASEGT. Here the CDR3 DNA reads TGTGCCAGCAGTGAGGGACAGAGCTCCTACGAGCAGTACTTC. This translates into CASSEGQSSYEQYF.

The chain employs TRBV11-3 and TRBJ1-1, with D possibly matching TRBD1 (5 bases). Trimming removed 0 bases at V and 4 bases at J, with 12 bases between. CDR1 and CDR2 from the germline V gene are SGHNT and YENEEA. CDR3 length: 15 residues. The CDR3 sequence is CASSLDLAGPTEAFF. The CDR3 DNA is TGTGCCAGCAGCTTAGATCTAGCGGGGCCCACTGAAGCTTTCTTT.

In this sample, this clone turned up once. The chain has TRBV5-1 and TRBJ2-6, with 7 bases lining up with TRBD1. The ends lost 0 bases at V and 17 bases at J; junction bases unmatched: 5. The CDR3 is 12 amino acids. The germline V gene has CDR1 SGHRS and CDR2 YFSETQ. The CDR3 spells CASSLDDRELTF. CDR3 coding DNA: TGCGCCAGCAGCTTGGACGACAGGGAGTTGACTTTC.